This T cell receptor (beta chain) was found in a study of T cell responses to AZD1222 COVID-19 vaccine. Study findings and constraints: It should be noted that donors were predominantly white British and more often female, and clonal diversity was possibly underestimated. Spike as a whole was targeted by vaccine-associated CD4 TCRs, dominant at 160-218 and 743-854.

Germline V lookup: CDR1 SGHVS, CDR2 FNYEAQ. The CDR3 contains 15 residues. V was shortened by 5 bases and J by 7 bases, with 17 bases between the two germline ends. Note on this clone: Its antigen remains unidentified.

The data were produced by immunoSEQ multiplex PCR, yet TCRdb's version contains in-frame clones alone and is incomplete. The repertoire consists of 140,000 or so clones, with just under 95% occurring once and the leading ten covering approximately 1.5%. This chain uses TRBV7-6 with TRBJ1-4; D remains ambiguous. This material consisted of peripheral blood, taken on day 0 of AZD1222 vaccination. The TCR comes from an adult in good health. CDR3 sequence: CASSVSGPGGEKLFF. DNA for the CDR3: TGTGCCAGCAGCGTTTCCGGGCCCGGAGGTGAAAAACTGTTTTTT.